This is a list of T cell receptor beta chains from one sample in a study of blood T cell repertoires in COVID-19. Here immunoSEQ multiplex PCR was the method, and the copy in TCRdb shows in-frame clones only, minus some. The table records fewer than 250,000 clones, 75% to 90% of them present only once. Sequencing used peripheral blood. Receptors were obtained from a man aged 30 to 39 with COVID-19, enrolled during active disease. CDR3s include the opening cysteine and the closing phenylalanine or tryptophan. The order of the fields is clone size, D gene, V gene, J gene, CDR3 DNA, CDR3 protein. The D gene is left open where the match is weak. Rows may omit the clone size; those that give it use once, few, many or a size class.

-	TRBD2	TRBV28	TRBJ2-1	TGTGCCAGCAGTTTATTGCCCGGCGGGAGCTCCTACAATGAGCAGTTCTTC	CASSLLPGGSSYNEQFF
-	TRBD1	TRBV5-4	TRBJ2-5	TGTGCCAGCAGCTTGATCGGACAGGGGGCACTTCTTTACCAAGAGACCCAGTACTTC	CASSLIGQGALLYQETQYF
-	-	TRBV4-1	TRBJ2-1	TGCGCCAGCAGCCAAGATCGCCTAGCGCCCGCGGACTACAATGAGCAGTTCTTC	CASSQDRLAPADYNEQFF
-	TRBD1	TRBV4-1	TRBJ2-1	TGCGCCAGCAGGGCGGAGGGACAGGCTACTTACAATGAGCAGTTCTTC	CASRAEGQATYNEQFF
-	TRBD1	TRBV10-3	TRBJ1-2	TGTGCCATCACCGTCCCGGGACAGGGAAACTATGGCTACACCTTC	CAITVPGQGNYGYTF
-	TRBD1	TRBV4-3	TRBJ2-3	TGCGCCAGCAGCCACTCAGTCCCGGGACAGGGGAGAGATACGCAGTATTTT	CASSHSVPGQGRDTQYF
once	-	TRBV7-9	TRBJ2-7	TGTGCCAGCAGACCCTCCTCCGGGGGAGCGGTCTACGAGCAGTACTTC	CASRPSSGGAVYEQYF
-	-	TRBV24-1	TRBJ1-5	TGTGCCACCAGTGATCCCCGGAGGGCAGGGCAGCCCCAGCATTTT	CATSDPRRAGQPQHF
-	-	TRBV6-5	TRBJ2-2	TGTGCCAGCAACAGGGTAGAGACCGGGGAGCTGTTTTTT	CASNRVETGELFF
many	TRBD1	TRBV4-2	TRBJ1-3	TGTGCCAGCAGCCAAGGGACAGGGGACACGAACACCATATATTTT	CASSQGTGDTNTIYF
medium-sized	TRBD2	TRBV30	TRBJ2-2	TGTGCCTGGCAGGGACTAGCGGGAACGAACACCGGGGAGCTGTTTTTT	CAWQGLAGTNTGELFF
once	TRBD1	TRBV5-1	TRBJ1-1	TGCGCCAGCAGCCCCGACCCCACAGGGGGAAGAACTGAAGCTTTCTTT	CASSPDPTGGRTEAFF
-	-	TRBV5-4	TRBJ1-1	TGTGCCAGCAGCTTGGCTTTGTCCCGGAACACTGAAGCTTTCTTT	CASSLALSRNTEAFF
-	TRBD1	TRBV9	TRBJ2-7	TGTGCCAGCAGCATCCGACAGGGGCCCTACGAGCAGTACTTC	CASSIRQGPYEQYF
-	-	TRBV7-3	TRBJ2-1	TGTGCCAGCAGCGGACAAGTGTCCAGCTCCTACAATGAGCAGTTCTTC	CASSGQVSSSYNEQFF
-	-	TRBV2	TRBJ2-6	TGTGCCAGCAGTGTATTGGGGCCCTCTAGCTCTGGGGCCAACGTCCTGACTTTC	CASSVLGPSSSGANVLTF
-	-	TRBV28	TRBJ2-7	TGTGCCAGCATGAATGTTGCGAGGAGCTCCTACGAGCAGTACTTC	CASMNVARSSYEQYF
once	TRBD1	TRBV25-1	TRBJ2-1	TGTGCCAGCCGGGACAGGGATGATGAGCAGTTCTTC	CASRDRDDEQFF
-	TRBD1	TRBV6-5	TRBJ1-5	TGTGCCAGCCTAGGGGGCGCCGCCGGCAATCAGCCCCAGCATTTT	CASLGGAAGNQPQHF
once	-	TRBV10-3	TRBJ2-5	TGTGCCATCAGTGCATCTGGAGGGATCGACGGGACCCAGTACTTC	CAISASGGIDGTQYF
once	-	TRBV27	TRBJ1-5	TGTGCCAGCAGTCCCTACTGGACTCAAGGAGGCAATCAGCCCCAGCATTTT	CASSPYWTQGGNQPQHF
-	TRBD2	TRBV5-1	TRBJ2-1	TGCGCCAGCAACCCTAGCGGGACACCCTGGAATGAGCAGTTCTTC	CASNPSGTPWNEQFF
-	TRBD1	TRBV5-1	TRBJ1-6	TGCGCCAGCAGCTCCGGGACAGGGGGCGTTTTTAATTCACCCCTCCACTTT	CASSSGTGGVFNSPLHF
-	TRBD1	TRBV30	TRBJ1-2	TGTGCCTGCCTACGGGACAGGCCTTATGGCTACACCTTC	CACLRDRPYGYTF
-	-	TRBV21-1	TRBJ1-4	TGTGCCAGCAGCAAAGGCGACAGGGGGGATGAAAAACTGTTTTTT	CASSKGDRGDEKLFF
few	TRBD1	TRBV19	TRBJ1-5	TGTGCCAGTAGTATTGGACAGGGGAAACAGCCCCAGCATTTT	CASSIGQGKQPQHF
-	-	TRBV7-2	TRBJ2-7	TGTGCCAGCAGCTTAGATAGGGGGAGCCACGAGCAGTACTTC	CASSLDRGSHEQYF
-	TRBD1	TRBV5-4	TRBJ1-3	TGTGCCAGCAGCGCAGGGACAGGGGGAAACACCATATATTTT	CASSAGTGGNTIYF
-	TRBD2	TRBV28	TRBJ2-7	TGTGCCAGCAGTTTATGGGCTAGCGGGAGACCGGACGAGCAGTACTTC	CASSLWASGRPDEQYF
once	-	TRBV9	TRBJ2-2	TGTGCCAGCAGCCTAAGCGGGACCGGGGAGCTGTTTTTT	CASSLSGTGELFF
-	TRBD1	TRBV7-2	TRBJ1-3	TGTGCCAGCAGCCCCGACAGGGTGCAAAACACCATATATTTT	CASSPDRVQNTIYF
-	-	TRBV11-2	TRBJ1-2	TGTGCCAGCAGCTTTGGACTGCCCCTCTACACCTTC	CASSFGLPLYTF
-	-	TRBV28	TRBJ1-4	TGTGCCAGCAGTTCTACACAGTCAACTAATGAAAAACTGTTTTTT	CASSSTQSTNEKLFF
-	-	TRBV5-5	TRBJ2-7	TGTGCCAGCAGCTTGGTCTGGGCAGAGCAGTACTTC	CASSLVWAEQYF
few	TRBD1	TRBV4-1	TRBJ1-6	TGCGCCAGCAGCCCGAGCGGACAGGGCCCTGTTTCACCCCTCCACTTT	CASSPSGQGPVSPLHF
once	-	TRBV10-3	TRBJ2-7	TGTGCCATCAGTGAGTCGAACGACAAGACCTACGAGCAGTACTTC	CAISESNDKTYEQYF
-	-	TRBV19	TRBJ1-6	TGTGCCAGTACTTACGGGATAGACTGGATCTCCTATAATTCACCCCTCCACTTT	CASTYGIDWISYNSPLHF
-	-	TRBV19	TRBJ1-6	TGTGCCAGTAGTCTTCCCACAAACAGGAATTCACCCCTCCACTTT	CASSLPTNRNSPLHF
-	-	TRBV7-9	TRBJ2-7	TGTGCCAGCAGCTTAGGAGGGGGAAAGGGCTACGAGCAGTACTTC	CASSLGGGKGYEQYF
-	TRBD1	TRBV27	TRBJ1-6	TGTGCCAGCAAGTGGGTGGGACAGGGCAATTCACCCCTCCACTTT	CASKWVGQGNSPLHF
-	TRBD1	TRBV11-3	TRBJ1-1	TGTGCCAGCAGCCAACAGGGGCGGACTGAAGCTTTCTTT	CASSQQGRTEAFF
once	-	TRBV4-2	TRBJ1-2	TGTGCCAGCAGCCCCGGACAGAGCTATGGCTACACCTTC	CASSPGQSYGYTF
-	-	TRBV5-1	TRBJ1-2	TGCGCCAGCAGTTATTTCACAGGGAGCTATGGCTACACCTTC	CASSYFTGSYGYTF
few	-	TRBV11-2	TRBJ2-1	TGTGCCAGCAGCTTAGGAACAGGGTATCGGCCCCGCGGGCAGTTCTTC	CASSLGTGYRPRGQFF
-	-	TRBV6-5	TRBJ1-6	TGTGCCAGCAGTTTACAGAACTCCTATAATTCACCCCTCCACTTT	CASSLQNSYNSPLHF
-	TRBD2	TRBV5-1	TRBJ2-3	TGCGCCAGCAGCTTTGACCAGGGACTAGCCATGGGTACGCAGTATTTT	CASSFDQGLAMGTQYF
-	-	TRBV27	TRBJ1-2	TGTGCCAGCAGTTTATCACAGGGTTGGTACGGCTACACCTTC	CASSLSQGWYGYTF
-	TRBD1	TRBV6-5	TRBJ2-7	TGTGCCAGCAGTCAATCGGGACAGGCGACCTACGAGCAGTACTTC	CASSQSGQATYEQYF
-	TRBD1	TRBV24-1	TRBJ1-5	TGTGCCACCAGTTCTTCGACAGGGGGCAATCAGCCCCAGCATTTT	CATSSSTGGNQPQHF
-	-	TRBV4-3	TRBJ2-2	TGCGCCAGCAGCCAAGATTACCAGACACCCGGGGAGCTGTTTTTT	CASSQDYQTPGELFF
-	TRBD1	TRBV19	TRBJ2-4	TGTGCCAGTAGTATCGGGACAGGGATTCAGTACTTC	CASSIGTGIQYF
once	-	TRBV30	TRBJ1-4	TGTGCCTGGAACCCCGGGGCAACTAATGAAAAACTGTTTTTT	CAWNPGATNEKLFF
-	TRBD1	TRBV19	TRBJ1-6	TGTGCCAGTAGGTCGGACAGGGGTGGGCTCTTTGGTTCACCCCTCCACTTT	CASRSDRGGLFGSPLHF